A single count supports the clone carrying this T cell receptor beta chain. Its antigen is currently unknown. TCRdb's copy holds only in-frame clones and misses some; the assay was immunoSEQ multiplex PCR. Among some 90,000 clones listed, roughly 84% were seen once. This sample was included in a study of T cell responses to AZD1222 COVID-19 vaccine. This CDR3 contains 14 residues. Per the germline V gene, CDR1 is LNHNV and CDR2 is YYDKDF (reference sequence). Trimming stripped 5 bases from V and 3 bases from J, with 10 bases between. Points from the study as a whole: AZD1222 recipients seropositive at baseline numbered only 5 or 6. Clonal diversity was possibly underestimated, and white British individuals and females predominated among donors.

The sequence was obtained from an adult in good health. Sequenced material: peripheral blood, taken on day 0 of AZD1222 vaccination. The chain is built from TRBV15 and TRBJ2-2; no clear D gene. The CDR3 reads CATSLNLHTGELFF. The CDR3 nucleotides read TGTGCCACCAGCCTTAACCTTCACACCGGGGAGCTGTTTTTT.